These 16 T cell receptor beta chains originate from one sample sequenced in a study of T cell responses to AZD1222 COVID-19 vaccine (dated by TCRdb to the early 2020s). The meaning of the sample's time point label: about 28 days (+/-7) after the second vaccine dose. Library preparation used the immunoSEQ multiplex PCR assay. TCRdb took over this immuneACCESS table, retaining in-frame rearrangements with V and J assigned. Such tables are incomplete; in checked studies, under half of the missing clones stem from an unresolved V gene, and the remainder is unexplained. This sample is represented by around 200,000 clones; roughly 94% of them were singletons. Together, the top ten hold roughly 1.7% of the sample. This material consisted of peripheral blood, taken 28 days after the second AZD1222 dose. The receptor set was obtained from an adult who received the AZD1222 COVID-19 vaccine.

The chain combines TRBV11-2 with TRBJ2-7; tentative D call: TRBD1 (6 bases). V lost 1 base, J lost 0 bases, and 13 bases lay in between. Germline loops: CDR1 SGHAT, CDR2 FQNNGV. The CDR3 has 16 residues. CDR3 region: CASSLGGAGASYEQYF. The DNA of the CDR3 is TGTGCCAGCAGCTTAGGGGGAGCAGGGGCCTCCTACGAGCAGTACTTC.

V and J are TRBV29-1 and TRBJ2-1; TRBD2 might be the D (6 bases). The V end was cut by 5 bases, the J end by 7 bases, with 12 bases between. The CDR3 spans 12 residues. The germline CDR1 and CDR2 sequences are SQVTM and ANQGSEA. CDR3 sequence reads: CSVLEGWNEQFF. The CDR3, as DNA: TGCAGCGTTCTGGAGGGCTGGAATGAGCAGTTCTTC.

This rearrangement joins TRBV29-1 to TRBJ1-1; no definite D call. The V end was cut by 7 bases, the J end by 0 bases, with 15 bases between. Germline loops: CDR1 SQVTM, CDR2 ANQGSEA. This CDR3 has 14 residues. CDR3 in DNA: TGCAGCGCCCGTAGGAGTACAATGAACACTGAAGCTTTCTTT. As protein: CSARRSTMNTEAFF.

The chain joins TRBV4-3 to TRBJ2-2; a possible D gene is TRBD2 (5 bases). The CDR3 is made up of 17 amino acids. Trimming left V 0 bases short and J 4 bases short, with 15 bases between. Germline values: CDR1 LGHNA, CDR2 YSLEER. The CDR3 region is CASSQEGEGSRTGELFF. CDR3 in DNA: TGCGCCAGCAGCCAAGAGGGAGAGGGTTCGCGCACCGGGGAGCTGTTTTTT.

CDR3: CATGTSIRSGANVLTF. CDR3 bases: TGTGCCACCGGGACATCCATCCGGTCTGGGGCCAACGTCCTGACTTTC. The J gene is TRBJ2-6, the V gene TRBV28; maybe TRBD1 (6 bases). Looked up from germline, CDR1 is MDHEN and CDR2 is SYDVKM. The germline V and J ends were trimmed by 10 bases and 1 base, with 17 bases remaining between them. The CDR3 consists of 16 residues.

This clone occurred once. The J gene is TRBJ2-1, the V gene TRBV7-3; 8 bases map to TRBD2. The CDR3 has 16 amino acids. Trimming removed 5 bases from V and 6 bases from J; junction bases left unmatched: 12. Germline CDR1 and CDR2: SGHTA and FQGTGA. CDR3 bases: TGTGCCAGCAGCCCCCGTAAAGCGGGGGCCCCCAATGAGCAGTTCTTC. Its translation: CASSPRKAGAPNEQFF.

This clone was picked up one time. This chain joins TRBV13 and TRBJ2-5, with 9 bases that match TRBD2. J gave up 2 bases and V 3 bases, and 7 bases lay outside the gene matches. CDR3 size: 16 residues. The germline gives CDR1 PRHDT, CDR2 FYEKMQ (reference sequence). The CDR3 DNA is TGTGCCAGCAGCTTGAGTCCAGCGGGGGGACAAGAGACCCAGTACTTC. Translation: CASSLSPAGGQETQYF. Variable domain in full (rest from reference TRBV13 and TRBJ2-5): AAGVIQSPRHLIKEKRETATLKCYPIPRHDTVYWYQQGPGQDPQFLISFYEKMQSDKGSIPDRFSAQQFSDYHSELNMSSLELGDSALYFCASSLSPAGGQETQYFGPGTRLLVL.

V usage is TRBV4-3 and J usage is TRBJ1-6, with D unclear. Between the trimmed V and J ends, which lost 1 base and 9 bases, there was a span of 10 bases. Germline values: CDR1 LGHNA, CDR2 YSLEER. The CDR3 contains 14 residues. The CDR3 nucleotides read TGCGCCAGCAGCCAAGTCAGGTCAGGTTCACCCCTCCACTTT. Translated, it gives CASSQVRSGSPLHF.

V gene TRBV6-1 combines with J gene TRBJ2-3; 9 positions match TRBD1. The V and J ends lost 2 bases and 3 bases, in that order; junction bases with no gene match: 6. Germline V CDR1 and CDR2: MNHNS, SASEGT. The CDR3 length is 16 residues. The CDR3 sequence is CASSEYAQGATDTQYF. The CDR3 DNA is TGTGCCAGCAGTGAATACGCACAGGGGGCAACAGATACGCAGTATTTT.

The chain has TRBV16 and TRBJ1-4; D gene unclear. The CDR3 totals 14 residues. The germline V and J ends were trimmed by 5 bases and 5 bases, with 12 bases remaining between them. Per the germline V gene, CDR1 is KGHSY and CDR2 is FQNENV. CDR3 amino acids: CASSAGNPNEKLFF. The CDR3 DNA follows: TGTGCCAGCAGCGCCGGGAATCCGAATGAAAAACTGTTTTTT.

The chain joins TRBV7-8 to TRBJ1-2; D perhaps matches TRBD1 (6 bases). Germline-derived CDR1 and CDR2 are SGHVS and FQNEAQ. The CDR3 spans 20 residues. V was cut by 3 bases and J by 2 bases, with 28 bases left in between. CDR3 coding DNA: TGTGCCAGCAGCTTCGCTATCAAAGGGGGTAGCTTAGGCACAAACTATGGCTACACCTTC. This sequence encodes CASSFAIKGGSLGTNYGYTF.

The chain couples TRBV6-1 to TRBJ1-5, with D possibly being TRBD1 (5 bases). CDR3 length: 17 amino acids. CDR1 and CDR2 from the germline V gene are MNHNS and SASEGT. Deletions cut 2 bases from V and 5 bases from J, with 19 bases between. The chain's CDR3 is CASSEKLSGLGDQPQHF. CDR3 sequence (DNA): TGTGCCAGCAGTGAAAAGCTGAGCGGTTTAGGGGATCAGCCCCAGCATTTT.

V gene TRBV19 combines with J gene TRBJ2-7, with TRBD1 as a possible D gene (6 bases). The V end was cut by 5 bases, the J end by 5 bases, with 13 bases between. The CDR3 has 13 amino acids. The germline gives CDR1 LNHDA, CDR2 SQIVND (reference sequence). CDR3 DNA sequence: TGTGCCAGTAGTGGGCAGGGGATTGACGAGCAGTACTTC. As protein: CASSGQGIDEQYF.

This chain links TRBV6-6 with TRBJ2-2; no reliable D call. From germline, CDR1 is MNHNY and CDR2 SVGAGI (reference sequence). The CDR3 is made up of 13 amino acids. Trimming removed 5 bases from V and 2 bases from J, with 6 bases in between. The chain's CDR3 is CASSQKNTGELFF. The CDR3 region has the DNA TGTGCCAGCAGTCAGAAAAACACCGGGGAGCTGTTTTTT.

The chain uses TRBV27 and TRBJ2-6; 7 positions match TRBD1. This CDR3 is built from 16 residues. V was pared by 4 bases and J by 2 bases, with 5 bases of the junction left unmatched. Germline lookup yields CDR1 MNHEY and CDR2 SMNVEV (reference sequence). The DNA for the CDR3 is TGTGCCAGCAGTTCTGCAGGGGGTGCTGGGGCCAACGTCCTGACTTTC. This encodes CASSSAGGAGANVLTF.

The CDR3 nucleotides read TGTGCCAGCAGCTTGGACGGCAGGGGAATGGATTCACCCCTCCACTTT. This sequence encodes CASSLDGRGMDSPLHF. The rearrangement joins TRBV5-6 to TRBJ1-6; the D gene is possibly TRBD1 (6 bases). The germline gives CDR1 SGHDT, CDR2 YYEEEE. The CDR3 is made up of 16 amino acids. Trimming removed 0 bases from V and 8 bases from J, with 15 bases in between.